This note documents a single T cell receptor (beta chain) sequence. Only a few counts were recorded for this clone. What this receptor recognizes is not known. No much larger clonotype is one base removed from it; base qualities were not supplied. The library was generated by the immunoSEQ multiplex PCR assay. Around 92,000 TCR templates per sample were assayed by the deep sequencing platform. Genomic DNA extracted from sorted T cells was used for TCRbeta CDR3 sequencing. As for how the authors treated the data: The R programming language was used for clonal analysis of TCRbeta CDR3 data. Alloreactive CD4+ and CD8+ clones were defined by comparing unstimulated samples with post-reaction CFSE-low samples. By matching sequences to the repertoires of sorted unstimulated Treg and non-Treg cells, each alloreactive CD4+ clone was assigned a regulatory or non-regulatory origin. This is the immuneACCESS table as TCRdb keeps it, with only in-frame sequences that have V and J called. A part of the clones is gone; compared with another copy, unresolved V genes explain less than half, and the rest is unexplained. V and J calls and clone size come straight from that table; D and trimming were deduced from the DNA. This sample comprises fewer than 120,000 clones, roughly 92% of them detected only once. The biggest ten clones account for approximately 1.2% of the sample.

The data were taken from a study of siplizumab effects on memory and regulatory T cells (dated by TCRdb to between 2018 and 2021). For the study in its entirety: The effect of the anti-CD2 antibody siplizumab on alloreactive T-cell subsets was examined in allogeneic mixed lymphocyte reactions constructed from human PBMCs.

On the study overall, not on this receptor specifically: In reactions with siplizumab, an average of about 69% of mappable alloreactive CD4+ clones were Treg-derived, compared with roughly 26% in control reactions. Because sequences below about 10^-5 frequency were poorly captured, only a minor fraction of alloreactive clones could be mapped to unstimulated subsets. Whether proliferating Tregs from siplizumab cultures actually had suppressive function was not functionally confirmed. The cumulative frequency of alloreactive sequences that could be traced back to unstimulated CD4+ memory T cells was significantly reduced by siplizumab. Unstimulated naive T cells appeared to be more diverse than memory T cells, and naive cells seemed to make a substantial contribution to the alloresponse. For roughly 75-96% of proliferating CD4+ or CD8+ clones, no naive or memory phenotype could be assigned.

The CDR3 sequence holds 14 residues, the cysteine and phenylalanine included. Of the read, only the CDR3 DNA is kept; its 42 bases are in frame from base 1. Trimming costs V 5 bases and J 7 bases, and their ends lie 18 bases apart. Based on the germline V gene (reference sequence), the CDR1 and CDR2 sequences are MNHEY and SMNVEV. Sorted unstimulated T cells and proliferating T cells recovered from mixed lymphocyte reactions underwent TCRbeta CDR3 sequencing. Fresh whole blood from ten HLA-typed healthy donors was used as the source from which PBMCs were isolated. The chain joins TRBV27 to TRBJ2-7; the D gene is perhaps TRBD2, on 5 matching bases. The sequence derives from a human donor in good health. The specimen was CD4+ T cells sorted from blood. This receptor has the CDR3 CASSPGIETLEQYF. Here is the DNA: TGTGCCAGCAGTCCCGGGATCGAAACCTTAGAGCAGTACTTC.